The clone carrying this T cell receptor beta chain was seen only a few times. The TCRbeta library was prepared with unique molecular identifiers. TCRdb used MiXCR to reprocess the PCR reads, holding one entry per CDR3 protein. The table has approximately 980,000 distinct CDR3 sequences, less than 30% seen once. These data come from a study of T-cell reconstitution after alpha-beta-depleted transplantation in children. Trimming took off 1 base at V and 5 bases at J, with 13 bases between the two ends. Looked up from germline, CDR1 is SGHRS and CDR2 is YFSETQ. The CDR3 is made up of 14 amino acids. This clonotype originated in a boy younger than two who had a stem cell transplant for SCID, so the T cells may come from the graft donor. This chain joins TRBV5-1 and TRBJ2-7; TRBD2 is a possible D gene (7 bases). This sample comprised PBMCs, mostly from graft donor cells, obtained 360 days after TCRalphabeta/CD19-depleted stem cell transplant. CDR3 DNA: TGCGCCAGCAGCTTGACCAGGGGAGGGGACGAGCAGTACTTC. Translated, it gives CASSLTRGGDEQYF.